This TCR beta chain was sequenced for a study of blood T cell repertoires in COVID-19. This clone occurred once. Per the original data handling: By means of reference gene primer amplification, nucleated cell counts were estimated. The table came from immunoSEQ multiplex PCR; TCRdb's copy has only in-frame clones and leaves some out. V and J calls and clone size are given by that table; D and trimming were obtained from the DNA. The profile shows fewer than 250,000 clones, around 84% of them singletons. Germline V gives CDR1 GTSNPN, CDR2 SVGIG (reference sequence). The V and J ends lost 0 bases and 1 base, in that order; junction bases with no gene match: 2. The CDR3 has 14 residues.

The chain combines TRBV30 with TRBJ1-1, with TRBD1 matching 7 bases. Sequencing used peripheral blood. The sequence was obtained from a man aged 35-49 years with acute or convalescent COVID-19. The CDR3 DNA follows: TGTGCCTGGAGTGTAGGGGGCACGAACACTGAAGCTTTCTTT. It is translated as CAWSVGGTNTEAFF.